Listed here is a single T cell receptor (beta chain). The antigen is undetermined. This sample is drawn from a study of cytomegalovirus exposure and HLA in healthy donors. Study-level background: Genetic ancestry analysis placed around four fifths of the approximately 390 donors that were genotyped in the Caucasian-associated cluster.

A multiplex PCR was run with 60 Vbeta primers and 13 Jbeta primers. Clones were sequenced by immunoSEQ multiplex PCR, and TCRdb holds only the in-frame ones, with some missing. The data hold 120,000 or so clones, with 81% observed a single time. General study findings and limits: In the analysis, some V segments, TRBV6-2 and TRBV6-3 included, were excluded as indistinguishable. Later analysis showed TCR association rates varying by HLA locus, highest for DRB1 and lowest for HLA-C. Available immune exposure information was restricted to CMV serostatus only.

Germline assignment: CDR1 MNHEY and CDR2 SMNVEV (reference sequence). The V end was cut by 2 bases, the J end by 5 bases, with 10 bases between. The CDR3 contains 15 residues. The V gene is TRBV27, the J gene TRBJ1-6; D uncertain. The sample was PBMCs. The receptor comes from a man younger than 35 in good health and CMV-seronegative. CDR3 region: CASSLDRLNNSPLHF. CDR3 sequence (DNA): TGTGCCAGCAGTTTAGACCGACTAAATAATTCACCCCTCCACTTT.